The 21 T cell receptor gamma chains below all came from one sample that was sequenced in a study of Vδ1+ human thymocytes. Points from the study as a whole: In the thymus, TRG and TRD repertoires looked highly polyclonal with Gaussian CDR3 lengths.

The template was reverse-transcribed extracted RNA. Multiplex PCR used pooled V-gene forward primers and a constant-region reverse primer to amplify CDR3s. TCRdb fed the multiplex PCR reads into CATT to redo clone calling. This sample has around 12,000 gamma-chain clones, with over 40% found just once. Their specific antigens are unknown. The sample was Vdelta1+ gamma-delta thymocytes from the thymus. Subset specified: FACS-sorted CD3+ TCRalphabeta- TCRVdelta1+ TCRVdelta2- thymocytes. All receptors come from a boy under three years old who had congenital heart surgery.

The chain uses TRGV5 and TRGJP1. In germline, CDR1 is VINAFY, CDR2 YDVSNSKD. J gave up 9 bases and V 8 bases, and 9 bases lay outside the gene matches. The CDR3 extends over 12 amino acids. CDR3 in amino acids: CATFDMRWFKIF. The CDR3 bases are TGTGCCACCTTTGACATGCGTTGGTTCAAGATATTT.

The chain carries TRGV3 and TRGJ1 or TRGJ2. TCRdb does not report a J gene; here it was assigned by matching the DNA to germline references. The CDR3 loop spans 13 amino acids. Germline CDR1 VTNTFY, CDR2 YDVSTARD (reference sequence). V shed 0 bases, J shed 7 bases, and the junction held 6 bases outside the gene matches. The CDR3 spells CATWDRLFYKKLF. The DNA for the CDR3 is TGTGCCACCTGGGACAGGCTTTTCTATAAGAAACTCTTT.

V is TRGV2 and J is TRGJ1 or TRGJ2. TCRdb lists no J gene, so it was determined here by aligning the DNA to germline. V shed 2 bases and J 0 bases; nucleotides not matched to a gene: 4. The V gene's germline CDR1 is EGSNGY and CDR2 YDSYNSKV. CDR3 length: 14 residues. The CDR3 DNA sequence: TGTGCCACCTGGGACGATCCGAATTATTATAAGAAACTCTTT. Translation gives CATWDDPNYYKKLF.

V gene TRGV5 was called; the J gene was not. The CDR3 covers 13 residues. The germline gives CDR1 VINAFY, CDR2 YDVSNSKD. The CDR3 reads CATWDRRGGEVLF. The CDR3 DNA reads TGTGCCACCTGGGACAGGCGCGGGGGGGAAGTGCTCTTT.

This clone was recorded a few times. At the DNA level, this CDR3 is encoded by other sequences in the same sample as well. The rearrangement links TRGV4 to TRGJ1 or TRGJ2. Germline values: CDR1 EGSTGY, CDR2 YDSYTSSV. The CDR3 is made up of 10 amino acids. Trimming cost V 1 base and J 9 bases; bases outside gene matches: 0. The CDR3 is CATWDGKKLF. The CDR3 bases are TGTGCCACCTGGGATGGTAAGAAACTCTTT.

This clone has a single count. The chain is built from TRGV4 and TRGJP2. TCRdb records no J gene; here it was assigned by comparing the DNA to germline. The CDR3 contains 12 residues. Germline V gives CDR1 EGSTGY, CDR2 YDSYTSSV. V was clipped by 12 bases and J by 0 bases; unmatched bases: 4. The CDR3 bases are TGTGCCCCATATAGTAGTGATTGGATCAAGACGTTT. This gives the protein CAPYSSDWIKTF.

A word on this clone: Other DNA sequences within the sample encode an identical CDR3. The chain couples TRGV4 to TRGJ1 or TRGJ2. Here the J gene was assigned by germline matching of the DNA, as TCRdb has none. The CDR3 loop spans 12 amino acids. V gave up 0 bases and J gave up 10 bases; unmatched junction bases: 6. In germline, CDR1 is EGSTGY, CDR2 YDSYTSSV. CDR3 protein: CATWDGRYKKLF. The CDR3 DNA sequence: TGTGCCACCTGGGATGGGAGGTACAAGAAACTCTTT.

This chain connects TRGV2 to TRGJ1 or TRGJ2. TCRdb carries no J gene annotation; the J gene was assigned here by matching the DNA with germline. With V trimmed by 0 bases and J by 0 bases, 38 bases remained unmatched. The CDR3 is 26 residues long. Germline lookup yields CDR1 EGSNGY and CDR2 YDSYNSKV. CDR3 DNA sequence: TGTGCCACCTGGGACGGGCCGGAAACAAATCGACGAAGGGTGCGGACCGAAGGATTGAATTATTATAAGAAACTCTTT. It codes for CATWDGPETNRRRVRTEGLNYYKKLF.

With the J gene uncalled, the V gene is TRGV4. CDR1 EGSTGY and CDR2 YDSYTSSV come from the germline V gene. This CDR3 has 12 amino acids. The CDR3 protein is CATWDGGYKKIF. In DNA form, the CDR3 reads TGTGCCACCTGGGATGGGGGCTATAAGAAAATATTT.

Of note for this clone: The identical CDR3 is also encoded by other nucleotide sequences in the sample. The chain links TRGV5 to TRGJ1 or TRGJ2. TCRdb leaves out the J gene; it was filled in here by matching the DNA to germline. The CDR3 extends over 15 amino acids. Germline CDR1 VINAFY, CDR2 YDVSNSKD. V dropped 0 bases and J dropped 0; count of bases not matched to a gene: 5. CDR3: CATWDRRGNYYKKLF. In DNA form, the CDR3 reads TGTGCCACCTGGGACAGGCGAGGGAATTATTATAAGAAACTCTTT.

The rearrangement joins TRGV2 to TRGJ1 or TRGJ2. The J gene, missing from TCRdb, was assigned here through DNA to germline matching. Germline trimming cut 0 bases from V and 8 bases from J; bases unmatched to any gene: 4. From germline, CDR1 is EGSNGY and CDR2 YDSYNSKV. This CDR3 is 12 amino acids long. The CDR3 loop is CATWDGPNKKLF. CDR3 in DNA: TGTGCCACCTGGGACGGGCCGAATAAGAAACTCTTT.

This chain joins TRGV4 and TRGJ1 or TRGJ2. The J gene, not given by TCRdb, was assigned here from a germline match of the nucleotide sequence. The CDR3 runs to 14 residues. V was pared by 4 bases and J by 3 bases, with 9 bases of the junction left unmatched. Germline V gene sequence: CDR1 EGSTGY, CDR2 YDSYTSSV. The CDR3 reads CATWEYRGYYKKLF. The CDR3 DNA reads TGTGCCACCTGGGAATATAGAGGTTATTATAAGAAACTCTTT.

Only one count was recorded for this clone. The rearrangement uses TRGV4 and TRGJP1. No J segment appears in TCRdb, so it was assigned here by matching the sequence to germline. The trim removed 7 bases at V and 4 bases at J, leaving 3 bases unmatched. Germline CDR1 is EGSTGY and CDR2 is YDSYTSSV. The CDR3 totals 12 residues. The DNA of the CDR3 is TGTGCCACCTGTGGCACTGGTTGGTTCAAGATATTT. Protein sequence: CATCGTGWFKIF.

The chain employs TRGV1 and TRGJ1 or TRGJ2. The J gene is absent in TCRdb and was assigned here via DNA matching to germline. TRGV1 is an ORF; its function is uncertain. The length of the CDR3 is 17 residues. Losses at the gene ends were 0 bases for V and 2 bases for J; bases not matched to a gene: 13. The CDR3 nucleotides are TGTGCCACCTGGGACAGGCATTCCAGAGGCTATTATTATAAGAAACTCTTT. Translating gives CATWDRHSRGYYYKKLF.

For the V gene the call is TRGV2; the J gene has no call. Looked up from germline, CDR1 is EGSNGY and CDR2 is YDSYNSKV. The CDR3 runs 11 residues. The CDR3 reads CATWDVGIRTF. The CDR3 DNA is TGTGCCACCTGGGACGTGGGGATCAGGACGTTT.

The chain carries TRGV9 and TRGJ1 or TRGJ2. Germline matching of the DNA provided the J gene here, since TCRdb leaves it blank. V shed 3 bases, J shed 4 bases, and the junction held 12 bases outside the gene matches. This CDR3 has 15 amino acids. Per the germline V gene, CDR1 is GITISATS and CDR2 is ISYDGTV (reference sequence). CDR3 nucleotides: TGTGCCTTGTGGGAGCTCGACTCCCGATATTATAAGAAACTCTTT. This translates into CALWELDSRYYKKLF.

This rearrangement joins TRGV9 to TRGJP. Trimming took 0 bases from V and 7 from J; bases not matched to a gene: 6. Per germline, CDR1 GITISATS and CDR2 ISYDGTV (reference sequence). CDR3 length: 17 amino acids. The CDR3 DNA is TGTGCCTTGTGGGAGGTGCAGGAGGAGTTGGGCAAAAAAATCAAGGTATTT. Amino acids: CALWEVQEELGKKIKVF.

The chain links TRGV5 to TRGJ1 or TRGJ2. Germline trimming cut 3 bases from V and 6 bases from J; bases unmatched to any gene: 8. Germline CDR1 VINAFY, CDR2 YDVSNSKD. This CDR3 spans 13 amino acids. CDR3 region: CATWDWLGYKKLF. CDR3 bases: TGTGCCACCTGGGACTGGCTCGGTTATAAGAAACTCTTT.

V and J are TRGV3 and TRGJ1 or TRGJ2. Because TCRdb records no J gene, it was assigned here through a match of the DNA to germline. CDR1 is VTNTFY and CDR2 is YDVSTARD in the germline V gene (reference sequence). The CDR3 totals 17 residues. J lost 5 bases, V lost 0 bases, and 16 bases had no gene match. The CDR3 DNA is TGTGCCACCTGGGACAGGCTCCCACCGGGTACGAATTATAAGAAACTCTTT. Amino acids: CATWDRLPPGTNYKKLF.

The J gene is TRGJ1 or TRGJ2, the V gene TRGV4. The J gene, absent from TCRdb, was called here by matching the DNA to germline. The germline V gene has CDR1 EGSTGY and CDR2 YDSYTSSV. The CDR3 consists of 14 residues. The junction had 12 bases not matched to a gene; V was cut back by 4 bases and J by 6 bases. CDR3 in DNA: TGTGCCACCTGGGACCCTATAGGGGGTTATAAGAAACTCTTT. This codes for CATWDPIGGYKKLF.

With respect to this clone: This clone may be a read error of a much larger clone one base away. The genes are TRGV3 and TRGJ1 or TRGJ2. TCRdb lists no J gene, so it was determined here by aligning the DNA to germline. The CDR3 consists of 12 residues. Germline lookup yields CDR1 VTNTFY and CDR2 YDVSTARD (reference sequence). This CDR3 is CATRDRRYKKLF. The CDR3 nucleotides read TGTGCCACCCGGGACAGGCGGTATAAGAAACTCTTT.